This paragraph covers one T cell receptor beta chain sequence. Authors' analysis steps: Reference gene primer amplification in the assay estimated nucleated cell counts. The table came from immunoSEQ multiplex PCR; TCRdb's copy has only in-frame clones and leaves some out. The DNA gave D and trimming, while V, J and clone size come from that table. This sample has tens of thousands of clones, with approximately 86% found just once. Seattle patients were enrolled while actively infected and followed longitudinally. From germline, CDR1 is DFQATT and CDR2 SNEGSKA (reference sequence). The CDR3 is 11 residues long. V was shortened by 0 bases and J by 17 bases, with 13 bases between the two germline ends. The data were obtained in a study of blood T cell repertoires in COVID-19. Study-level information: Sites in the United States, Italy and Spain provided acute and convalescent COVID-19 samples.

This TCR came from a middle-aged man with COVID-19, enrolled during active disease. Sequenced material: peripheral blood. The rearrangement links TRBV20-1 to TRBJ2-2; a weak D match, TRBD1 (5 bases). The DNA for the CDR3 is TGCAGTGCTAGAGATGGAACAGGCTACTTTTTT. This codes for CSARDGTGYFF.